A single sample is the source of the 4 T cell receptor beta chains below, sequenced in a study of blood T cell repertoires in COVID-19. Data came from immunoSEQ multiplex PCR; TCRdb stores just in-frame clones and leaves some out. The profile shows tens of thousands of clones, 75% to 90% of them singletons. The sample was peripheral blood. Receptors originate from a human donor in a cohort sampled during active COVID-19.

In its sample, this clone was seen once. The rearrangement links TRBV4-1 to TRBJ2-7, with D possibly matching TRBD2 (5 bases). The CDR3 is made up of 15 amino acids. The germline CDR1 and CDR2 sequences are MGHRA and YSYEKL. The ends were cut back, 1 base at V and 0 bases at J, with 10 bases in the middle. CDR3 coding DNA: TGCGCCAGCAGCCAAGGACTACTCAGCTCCTACGAGCAGTACTTC. Translation gives CASSQGLLSSYEQYF.

The chain employs TRBV18 and TRBJ2-2; 7 bases align to TRBD2. With V trimmed by 2 bases and J by 6 bases, 6 bases remained unmatched. The CDR3 covers 15 residues. Per germline, CDR1 KGHSH and CDR2 LQKENI. The CDR3 sequence is CASSPKEAGSGELFF. The DNA of the CDR3 is TGTGCCAGCTCACCAAAAGAAGCGGGGTCCGGGGAGCTGTTTTTT.

The chain carries TRBV10-1 and TRBJ2-5; 10 bases are shared with TRBD2. There are 16 residues in the CDR3. Trimming cost V 2 bases and J 1 base; bases outside gene matches: 4. Germline CDR1 WNHNN, CDR2 SYGVQD (reference sequence). CDR3 sequence: CASSEGTSGVQETQYF. CDR3 DNA: TGCGCCAGCAGTGAGGGAACTAGCGGGGTCCAAGAGACCCAGTACTTC.

The sample holds one count of this clone. The chain uses TRBV28 and TRBJ2-3; D is undetermined. The CDR3 runs 14 residues. Germline V lookup: CDR1 MDHEN, CDR2 SYDVKM. Trimming shortened V by 6 bases and J by 0 bases, and 10 bases separated the two germline ends. CDR3 residues: CASRTPPSTDTQYF. The CDR3 nucleotides are TGTGCCAGCAGGACACCCCCTAGCACAGATACGCAGTATTTT.